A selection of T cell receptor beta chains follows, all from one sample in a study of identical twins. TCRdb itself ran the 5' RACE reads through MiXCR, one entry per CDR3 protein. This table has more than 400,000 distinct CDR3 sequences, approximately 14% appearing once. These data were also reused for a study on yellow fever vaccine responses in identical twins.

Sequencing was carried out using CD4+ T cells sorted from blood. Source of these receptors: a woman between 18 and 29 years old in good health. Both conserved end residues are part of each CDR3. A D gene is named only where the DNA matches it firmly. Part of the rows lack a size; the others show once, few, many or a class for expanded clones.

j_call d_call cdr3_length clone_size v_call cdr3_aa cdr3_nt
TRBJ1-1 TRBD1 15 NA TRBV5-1 CASSLAGQGVTEAFF TGCGCCAGCAGCTTGGCCGGACAGGGGGTCACTGAAGCTTTCTTT
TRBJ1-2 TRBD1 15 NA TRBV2 CASSPPAGTGGGYTF TGTGCCAGCAGTCCTCCCGCCGGGACAGGGGGAGGCTACACCTTC
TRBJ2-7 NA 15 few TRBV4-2 CASSQEPGGWYEQYF TGTGCCAGCAGCCAAGAACCGGGGGGCTGGTACGAGCAGTACTTC
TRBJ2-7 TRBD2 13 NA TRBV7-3 CASSLNGGVPQYF TGTGCCAGCAGCTTAAATGGGGGGGTCCCGCAGTACTTC
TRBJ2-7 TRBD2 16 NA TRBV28 CASSSLAGGQSYEQYF TGTGCCAGCAGTTCCTTAGCGGGAGGGCAATCCTACGAGCAGTACTTC
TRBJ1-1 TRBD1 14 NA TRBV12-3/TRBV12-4 CASSLRDRAAEAFF TGTGCCAGCAGCCTAAGGGACAGGGCTGCTGAAGCTTTCTTT
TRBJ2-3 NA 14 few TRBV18 CASSPPANTDTQYF TGTGCCAGCTCACCACCGGCCAACACAGATACGCAGTATTTT
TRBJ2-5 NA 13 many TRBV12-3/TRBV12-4 CASSSPPGETQYF TGTGCCAGCAGTTCCCCTCCCGGGGAGACCCAGTACTTC
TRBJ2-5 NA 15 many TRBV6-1 CASSNKDNFEETQYF TGTGCCAGCAGCAATAAGGACAATTTCGAAGAGACCCAGTACTTC
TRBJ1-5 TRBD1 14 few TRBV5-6 CASRATGTNQPQHF TGTGCCAGCAGAGCGACAGGGACCAATCAGCCCCAGCATTTT
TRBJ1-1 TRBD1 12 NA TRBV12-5 CASGLTGQVAFF TGTGCTAGTGGTTTGACAGGACAGGTAGCTTTCTTT
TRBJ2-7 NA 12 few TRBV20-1 CSAKSRPYEQYF TGCAGTGCTAAGTCACGACCCTACGAGCAGTACTTC
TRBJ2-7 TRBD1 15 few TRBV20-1 CSARAPGQGAREQYF TGCAGTGCTAGAGCCCCGGGACAGGGGGCGCGCGAGCAGTACTTC
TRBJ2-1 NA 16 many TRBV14 CASSQNLRGWDNEQFF TGTGCCAGCAGCCAAAACCTCAGGGGCTGGGACAATGAGCAGTTCTTC
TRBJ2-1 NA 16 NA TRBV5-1 CASSPRPFLSYNEEFF TGCGCCAGCAGCCCTAGACCCTTCCTCTCCTACAATGAGGAGTTCTTC
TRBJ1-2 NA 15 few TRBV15 CATSRDRGQGSGYTF TGTGCCACCAGCAGAGATCGGGGTCAGGGGAGTGGCTACACCTTC
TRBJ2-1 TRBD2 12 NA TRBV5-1 CASAVAGGEQFF TGCGCCAGCGCGGTAGCGGGAGGAGAGCAGTTCTTC
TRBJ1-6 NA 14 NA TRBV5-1 CASSLGDLNSPLHF TGCGCCAGCAGTCTGGGGGACCTTAATTCACCCCTCCACTTT
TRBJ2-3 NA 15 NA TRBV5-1 CASKRALTSTDTQYF TGCGCCAGCAAGAGGGCCCTCACTAGCACAGATACGCAGTATTTT
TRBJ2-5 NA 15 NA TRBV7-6 CASSLARVNQETQYF TGTGCCAGCAGCTTAGCGCGGGTGAACCAAGAGACCCAGTACTTC
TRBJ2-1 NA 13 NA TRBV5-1 CASSLDRVNEQFF TGCGCCAGCAGCTTGGACAGGGTAAATGAGCAGTTCTTC
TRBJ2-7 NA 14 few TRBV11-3 CASSPTLHSYEQYF TGTGCCAGCAGCCCTACACTCCACTCCTACGAGCAGTACTTC
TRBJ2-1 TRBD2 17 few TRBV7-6 CASSLKGTSGSGNEQFF TGTGCCAGCAGCTTAAAAGGGACTAGCGGGAGTGGGAATGAGCAGTTCTTC
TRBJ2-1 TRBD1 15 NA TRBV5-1 CASSLRQGVGNEQFF TGCGCCAGCAGCTTAAGACAGGGAGTGGGCAATGAGCAGTTCTTC
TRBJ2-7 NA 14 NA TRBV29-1 CSVELALLPYEQYF TGCAGCGTTGAACTGGCGCTTCTCCCCTACGAGCAGTACTTC
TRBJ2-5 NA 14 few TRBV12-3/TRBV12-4 CASSLGRIQETQYF TGTGCCAGCAGTTTAGGGCGGATCCAAGAGACCCAGTACTTC
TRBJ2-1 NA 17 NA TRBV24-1 CATSDLSGQGIGNEQFF TGTGCCACCAGTGATTTGTCTGGCCAGGGGATTGGGAATGAGCAGTTCTTC
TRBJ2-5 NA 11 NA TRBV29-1 CSVEAQETQYF TGCAGCGTTGAGGCCCAAGAGACCCAGTACTTC
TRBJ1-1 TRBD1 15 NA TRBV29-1 CSVVSGTGGFTEAFF TGCAGCGTTGTATCAGGGACAGGGGGTTTCACTGAAGCTTTCTTT
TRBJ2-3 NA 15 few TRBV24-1 CATSDLGKGVDTQYF TGTGCCACCAGTGATTTGGGAAAAGGGGTCGATACGCAGTATTTT
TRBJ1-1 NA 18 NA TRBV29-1 CSVVDDRYKNVRDTEAFF TGCAGCGTTGTAGATGATCGTTATAAAAACGTTAGGGACACTGAAGCTTTCTTT
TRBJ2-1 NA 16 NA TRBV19 CASSIVGRGEANEQFF TGTGCCAGTAGTATAGTTGGCAGGGGAGAGGCCAATGAGCAGTTCTTC
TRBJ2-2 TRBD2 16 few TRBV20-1 CSVFRRSSGGTGELFF TGCAGTGTCTTCAGACGGTCTAGCGGGGGAACCGGGGAGCTGTTTTTT
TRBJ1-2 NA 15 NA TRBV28 CATLPEQVVGNGYTF TGTGCCACCCTCCCCGAACAGGTGGTTGGTAATGGCTACACCTTC
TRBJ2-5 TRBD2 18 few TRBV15 CATSRAKRGNAKEETQYF TGTGCCACCAGCAGGGCTAAGCGGGGGAACGCAAAAGAAGAGACCCAGTACTTC
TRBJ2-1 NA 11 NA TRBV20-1 CSARIYNEQFF TGCAGTGCTAGGATCTACAATGAGCAGTTCTTC
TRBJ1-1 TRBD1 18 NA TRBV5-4 CASSLGGTGHPQNTEAFF TGTGCCAGCAGCTTGGGTGGGACAGGGCATCCCCAGAACACTGAAGCTTTCTTT
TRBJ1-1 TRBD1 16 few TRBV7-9 CASSSLEGTGNAEAFF TGTGCCAGCAGCTCCTTAGAGGGGACAGGGAACGCTGAAGCTTTCTTT
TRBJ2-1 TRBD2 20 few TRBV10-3 CAISESSGTSGSFYGNEQFF TGTGCCATCAGTGAGTCGTCCGGGACTAGCGGGAGTTTCTACGGGAATGAGCAGTTCTTC
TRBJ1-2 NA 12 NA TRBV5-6 CASSLSPGGYTF TGTGCCAGCAGCTTGTCGCCGGGTGGCTACACCTTC
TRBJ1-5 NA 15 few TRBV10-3 CAISVGGGGNQPQHF TGTGCCATCAGTGTTGGGGGGGGAGGCAATCAGCCCCAGCATTTT
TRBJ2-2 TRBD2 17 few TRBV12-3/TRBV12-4 CASSLRLAGVLSGELFF TGTGCCAGCAGTTTACGGCTAGCGGGAGTTTTATCCGGGGAGCTGTTTTTT